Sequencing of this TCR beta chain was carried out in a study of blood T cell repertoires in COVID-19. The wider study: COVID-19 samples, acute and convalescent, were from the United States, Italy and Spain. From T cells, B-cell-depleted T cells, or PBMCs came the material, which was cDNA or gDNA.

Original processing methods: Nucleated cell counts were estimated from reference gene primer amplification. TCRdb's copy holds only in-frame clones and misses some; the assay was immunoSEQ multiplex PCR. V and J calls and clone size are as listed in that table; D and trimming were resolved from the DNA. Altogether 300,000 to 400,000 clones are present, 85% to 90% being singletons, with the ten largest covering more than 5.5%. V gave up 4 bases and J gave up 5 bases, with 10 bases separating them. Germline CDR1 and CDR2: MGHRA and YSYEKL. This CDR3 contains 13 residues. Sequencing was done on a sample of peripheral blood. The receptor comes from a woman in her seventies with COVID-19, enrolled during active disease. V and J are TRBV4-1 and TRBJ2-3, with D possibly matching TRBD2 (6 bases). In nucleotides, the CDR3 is TGCGCCAGCAGCCCGATGGAGGGAGATACGCAGTATTTT. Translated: CASSPMEGDTQYF.